This T cell receptor beta chain was sequenced during a study of CD8 T cells in Susac syndrome (dated by TCRdb to the late 2010s). For the wider study: Among the Susac syndrome patients who were sequenced, clinically active disease was present in 5 or 6 and clinical remission was observed in fewer than 10. CD8+ T cell repertoire clonality was compared between 11 to 12 healthy donors, some 14 Susac syndrome patients and 15 multiple sclerosis patients. At blood withdrawal, Susac syndrome patients were therapy-naive, treated with corticosteroids (with IVIg additionally given to some), or treated with IVIg alone. Whether CD8+ T cell activation and differentiation in Susac syndrome was antigen driven was tested using repertoire sequencing. The investigation overall reported the following: Clonal expansion was observed in Susac syndrome CD8+ repertoires, with the highest expansion in CD8+ TEMRA cells and greater expansion in clinically active than in remitting patients. Sixteen Susac-specific public clones were identified in the total CD8+ repertoire, and several Susac-specific public clones were identified in the CD8+ TEMRA repertoire. The number of individuals in the TCR sequencing and HLA analysis was acknowledged as relatively small.

High-throughput TCR beta sequencing profiled peripheral blood CD8+ and CD4+ T cells from healthy donors, Susac syndrome patients and multiple sclerosis patients. The Susac syndrome patients fulfilled recently defined diagnostic criteria for either definite or probable disease. Bulk CD8+ and CD4+ T cells were purified by magnetic negative isolation, whereas CD8+ TEMRA cells were enriched by FACS. Blood was collected in EDTA tubes and processed within 24 hours, with PBMCs isolated through density gradient centrifugation. PBMCs intended for TCR sequencing were cryopreserved in liquid nitrogen and were subsequently thawed in a 37 degrees C water bath. A purity of at least 90% was achieved for sorted or isolated CD4+, CD8+ and CD8+ TEMRA cells. The table lists this clonotype with a few counts. Which antigen it targets is not known. No base qualities exist here, and no much larger clone lies one base off it.

RNA was extracted using the RNeasy kit, and about 0.5 to 1 ug of the RNA was reverse transcribed with random hexamers. The immunoSEQ multiplex PCR assay, covering 54 Vbeta and 13 Jbeta segments, was used to amplify TCR beta CDR3 regions. To correct PCR amplification bias, a synthetic template baseline was used for both primer optimization and computational correction. Regarding the original processing steps: Reads were assigned to V, D and J genes according to IMGT and analyzed in immunoSEQ Analyzer, with only productive sequences retained. Clonality was calculated as one minus the Shannon entropy normalized by log2 of the number of productive unique sequences. Public and private clones were assessed among the 100 most prevalent clones of each patient and control. Clones were defined as Susac-specific if absent from the healthy and MS cohorts, from over a thousand published viral clones and from other ImmuneACCESS disease sequences. TCRdb reanalyzed the raw reads on its own, using fastp at Q25 for trimming and MiXCR for clone calling, and kept in-frame beta chains. Merged by CDR3 protein, the rows form single entries marked with the most common genes and DNA. These V and J calls rely on TCRdb rather than the paper's analysis. The table for this sample lists roughly 76,000 distinct CDR3 sequences; 85% to 95% of them were counted only once. The ten largest clones represent 0.35% to 0.5% of the sample.

Measured from the cysteine to the phenylalanine, the CDR3 is 16 residues long. Here the CDR3 DNA is all that survives: 48 bases in frame from base 1. Trimming removed 4 bases from V and 2 bases from J, leaving 17 bases between the germline ends. The CDR1 and CDR2 encoded by the germline V gene are MGHRA and YSYEKL. The receptor chain draws on TRBV4-1 and TRBJ1-1, with the D gene uncertain. The sample taken for sequencing was CD8+ T cells from PBMCs. The sequence came from a human donor with Susac syndrome. The sequenced DNA is TGCGCCAGCAGCCCCGCGCAGGTTGAGTTTAACACTGAAGCTTTCTTT. It is translated as CASSPAQVEFNTEAFF.